This T cell receptor beta chain appears in the sequencing data of a study of PD-L1 blockade in urothelial cancer. Study summary: The median number of T cells present in blood samples was approximately 140,000.

The time point was: pretreatment peripheral blood. The table came from immunoSEQ multiplex PCR; TCRdb's copy has only in-frame clones and leaves some out. The sample records 70,000 to 80,000 clones, around four fifths being singletons. V was clipped by 7 bases and J by 4 bases, with 16 bases between them. The CDR3 totals 14 residues. CDR1 is SQVTM, CDR2 ANQGSEA, per germline. The count of this clone is one. The sequencing used PBMCs, collected around atezolizumab (anti-PD-L1) treatment. The receptor was isolated from a man aged 35 to 55 with urothelial cancer. The chain combines TRBV29-1 with TRBJ2-2; unclear D gene. CDR3 bases: TGCAGCGCCTACAGTGATACGACCACCGGGGAGCTGTTTTTT. It translates to CSAYSDTTTGELFF.